This TCR beta chain was profiled in a study of shared clonotypes between healthy human individuals. The wider study: In total, the donors were a couple of women and a few men aged 18 to 49.

Trimming at V came to 5 bases and at J to 4 bases, leaving 6 bases not matched to a gene. Per germline, CDR1 KGHSH and CDR2 LQKENI. The length of the CDR3 is 14 residues. Deep-level running was used for the assay. Produced via immunoSEQ multiplex PCR; TCRdb's table is partial and in-frame only. The sample carries 2,500,000 or so clones, more than 85% recorded once. General observations from the study: Between a handful of donors, naive CD4 clonotypes were shared at a level of about 5%.

Worth noting for this clone: The antigen is undetermined.

V and J are TRBV18 and TRBJ2-5; the match to TRBD1 covers 8 bases. The specimen was naive CD4+ T cells from PBMCs. Subset noted: CD45RA+ positively selected. This receptor was obtained from a man younger than 35 in good health. Some clones in this sample may be carry-over from other donors' samples. The CDR3 sequence is CASSSQGASETQYF. CDR3 in DNA: TGTGCCAGCTCAAGCCAGGGGGCCTCAGAGACCCAGTACTTC.